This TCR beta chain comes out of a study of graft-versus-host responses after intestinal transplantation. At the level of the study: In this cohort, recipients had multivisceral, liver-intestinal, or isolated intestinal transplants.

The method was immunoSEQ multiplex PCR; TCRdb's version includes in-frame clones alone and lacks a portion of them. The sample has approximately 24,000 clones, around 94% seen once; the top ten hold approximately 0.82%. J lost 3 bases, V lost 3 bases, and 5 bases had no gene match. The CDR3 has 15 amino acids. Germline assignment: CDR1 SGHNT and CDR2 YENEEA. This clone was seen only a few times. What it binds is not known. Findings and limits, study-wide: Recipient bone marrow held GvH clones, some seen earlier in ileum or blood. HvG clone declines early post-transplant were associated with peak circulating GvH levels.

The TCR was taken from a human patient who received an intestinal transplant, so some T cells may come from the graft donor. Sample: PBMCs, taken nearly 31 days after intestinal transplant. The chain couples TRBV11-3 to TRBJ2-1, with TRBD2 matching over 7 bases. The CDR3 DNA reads TGTGCCAGCAGCTTGGGGAGCGGGAACTACAATGAGCAGTTCTTC. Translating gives CASSLGSGNYNEQFF.